A single sample is the source of the 25 T cell receptor beta chains below, sequenced in a study of blood T cell repertoires in COVID-19. Some clones are missing from TCRdb's copy, which holds only in-frame ones; the method was immunoSEQ multiplex PCR. The data contain fewer than 150,000 clones, about four fifths of them singletons. Material for sequencing was peripheral blood. The receptors come from a human donor in a cohort sampled during active COVID-19.

This clone appeared a single time. V gene TRBV6-1 combines with J gene TRBJ2-3; TRBD1 is a possible D gene (6 bases). The CDR3 has 15 residues. V shed 2 bases and J shed 6 bases, with 15 bases lying between them. Germline V gene sequence: CDR1 MNHNS, CDR2 SASEGT. CDR3 bases: TGTGCCAGCAGTGAATCGTGGTCAAGGGGGGATACGCAGTATTTT. It specifies CASSESWSRGDTQYF.

This chain uses TRBV5-1 with TRBJ2-3; 8 nucleotides line up with TRBD2. CDR3 size: 16 residues. The J segment lost 1 base and the V segment lost 4 bases, leaving 8 bases of the junction unmatched. The germline V gene encodes CDR1 SGHRS and CDR2 YFSETQ. This chain's CDR3 is CASSRPGLGGTDTQYF. CDR3 bases: TGCGCCAGCAGCCGACCGGGACTAGGTGGCACAGATACGCAGTATTTT.

The genes are TRBV30 and TRBJ1-5; D perhaps matches TRBD1 (6 bases). CDR1 is GTSNPN, CDR2 SVGIG, per germline (reference sequence). The V end was cut by 4 bases, the J end by 1 base, with 14 bases between. The CDR3 is 15 residues long. The CDR3 nucleotides are TGTGCCTGGAATCTGGGAGGGGGGAGCAATCAGCCCCAGCATTTT. Translated, it gives CAWNLGGGSNQPQHF.

The gene calls are TRBV7-2 and TRBJ2-3, with 10 nucleotides matching TRBD1. Germline lookup yields CDR1 SGHTA and CDR2 FQGNSA. The CDR3 runs to 15 residues. With V trimmed by 6 bases and J by 3 bases, 6 bases remained unmatched. CDR3 loop: CASSIDRGPTDTQYF. In DNA form, the CDR3 reads TGTGCCAGCAGTATAGACAGGGGGCCTACAGATACGCAGTATTTT.

V is TRBV20-1 and J is TRBJ2-7; possibly TRBD2 for D (5 bases). The CDR3 length is 14 residues. From germline, CDR1 is DFQATT and CDR2 SNEGSKA (reference sequence). Trimming stripped 3 bases from V and 5 bases from J, with 17 bases between. The DNA for the CDR3 is TGCAGTGCTAGTGTTAGAGGGCGCGACGACGAGCAGTACTTC. Its translation is CSASVRGRDDEQYF.

The chain employs TRBV11-1 and TRBJ1-4; possible D gene TRBD1, 5 bases. Trimming stripped 5 bases from V and 7 bases from J, with 14 bases between. The CDR3 runs 14 residues. CDR1 SGHAT and CDR2 FQDESV come from the germline V gene (reference sequence). CDR3 nucleotide sequence: TGTGCCAGCAGCCGAGGCGGGGACGGTGAAAAACTGTTTTTT. Its translation: CASSRGGDGEKLFF.

For the CDR3, the DNA is TGCAGTGCTAGTTGGACAGGGGGCGCGATAATGGGAGGCTACACCTTC. It specifies CSASWTGGAIMGGYTF. The rearrangement joins TRBV20-1 to TRBJ1-2; 11 bases are shared with TRBD1. CDR3 length: 16 residues. The V gene's germline CDR1 is DFQATT and CDR2 SNEGSKA (reference sequence). With 3 bases clipped from V and 8 bases from J, the junction kept 14 bases outside the gene matches.

This chain links TRBV3-1 (or the pseudogene TRBV3-2) with TRBJ1-1; 9 bases are a match to TRBD1. The junction had 6 bases not matched to a gene; V was cut back by 4 bases and J by 9 bases. Germline CDR1 and CDR2: LGHDT and YNNKEL (reference sequence). The CDR3 covers 13 residues. Written as DNA, the CDR3 is TGTGCCAGCAGCCCGGACAGGGGAGTAAAAGCTTTCTTT. Translating gives CASSPDRGVKAFF.

The chain couples TRBV5-6 to TRBJ2-5; D may be TRBD1 (5 bases). V lost 0 bases and J 6 bases, leaving 9 bases between the germline ends. Germline values: CDR1 SGHDT, CDR2 YYEEEE. The length of the CDR3 is 13 residues. CDR3 residues: CASSLGGRQTQYF. The CDR3 nucleotides read TGTGCCAGCAGCTTGGGGGGCAGACAGACCCAGTACTTC.

V and J are TRBV6-5 and TRBJ1-1, with D uncertain. Germline V gene sequence: CDR1 MNHEY, CDR2 SVGAGI. The CDR3 has 12 amino acids. Trimming shortened V by 6 bases and J by 10 bases, and 15 bases separated the two germline ends. CDR3 coding DNA: TGTGCCAGCAGCCGGGTAGGAGGTGCAGCTTTCTTT. Residues: CASSRVGGAAFF.

The CDR3 spells CASSTRETQYF. In nucleotides, the CDR3 is TGTGCCAGCAGCACCCGGGAGACCCAGTACTTC. The chain is built from TRBV3-1 (or the pseudogene TRBV3-2) and TRBJ2-5, with D hard to call. V was clipped by 5 bases and J by 5 bases, with 6 bases between them. This CDR3 region has 11 residues. Germline-derived CDR1 and CDR2 are LGHDT and YNNKEL (reference sequence).

V and J are TRBV14 and TRBJ1-6, with a possible D match to TRBD1 (5 bases). V lost 1 base to trimming and J lost 8 bases, with 12 bases between them. The CDR3 extends over 15 amino acids. Germline V gene sequence: CDR1 SGHDN, CDR2 FVKESK. The CDR3: CASSQVRRGYSPLHF. The DNA of the CDR3 is TGTGCCAGCAGCCAAGTACGTCGGGGGTATTCACCCCTCCACTTT.

The chain recombines TRBV21-1 with TRBJ1-6; the table's TRBD1 call for D was not verified on the DNA. TRBV21-1 is reported as a pseudogene. This CDR3 has 17 residues. CDR3 in amino acids: CASSKGLTGHRRKPLHF. The CDR3 nucleotides are TGTGCCAGCAGCAAGGGCTTAACGGGACATAGGCGTAAACCCCTCCACTTT.

V gene TRBV5-5 combines with J gene TRBJ2-1; a weak D match, TRBD1 (5 bases). Per the germline V gene, CDR1 is SGHKS and CDR2 is YYEKEE (reference sequence). This CDR3 region has 14 residues. Trimming removed 2 bases at V and 8 bases at J, with 14 bases between. This chain's CDR3 is CASSLRGKGHEQFF. CDR3 DNA: TGTGCCAGCAGCTTAAGGGGAAAGGGCCATGAGCAGTTCTTC. Variable domain in full (rest from reference TRBV5-5 and TRBJ2-1): DAGVTQSPTHLIKTRGQQVTLRCSPISGHKSVSWYQQVLGQGPQFIFQYYEKEERGRGNFPDRFSARQFPNYSSELNVNALLLGDSALYLCASSLRGKGHEQFFGPGTRLTVL.

This clone was recorded once. J is TRBJ2-5 and V is TRBV14; tentatively, D is TRBD2 (7 bases). The CDR3 totals 14 residues. The germline V and J ends were trimmed by 1 base and 9 bases, with 15 bases remaining between them. Germline V gene data show CDR1 as SGHDN and CDR2 as FVKESK. This CDR3 is CASSQVRGPTAQYF. The CDR3 DNA reads as TGTGCCAGCAGCCAAGTGCGGGGGCCAACGGCCCAGTACTTC.

The chain has TRBV9 and TRBJ2-7; 8 bases map to TRBD2. The trim removed 3 bases at V and 6 bases at J, leaving 8 bases unmatched. The CDR3 has 14 residues. CDR1 and CDR2 from the germline V gene are SGDLS and YYNGEE. The chain's CDR3 is CASSALLRGGEQYF. The DNA of the CDR3 is TGTGCCAGCAGCGCCCTCCTCCGGGGGGGCGAGCAGTACTTC.

This rearrangement joins TRBV6-6 to TRBJ1-6, with TRBD1 matching over 7 bases. This CDR3 region has 15 residues. In germline, CDR1 is MNHNY, CDR2 SVGAGI (reference sequence). V was clipped by 0 bases and J by 7 bases; unmatched bases: 3. This CDR3 reads CASSYSDRENSPLHF. DNA of the CDR3: TGTGCCAGCAGTTACTCTGACAGGGAAAATTCACCCCTCCACTTT.

V and J are TRBV9 and TRBJ1-1; 10 positions match TRBD1. V was pared by 4 bases and J by 5 bases, with 5 bases of the junction left unmatched. The CDR3 covers 14 residues. Germline CDR1 reads SGDLS; CDR2 reads YYNGEE. CDR3 nucleotide sequence: TGTGCCAGCAGCTTGACAGGGGGCGAGACTGAAGCTTTCTTT. As protein: CASSLTGGETEAFF.

J is TRBJ2-2 and V is TRBV5-1, with TRBD1 matching 9 bases. CDR1 and CDR2 from the germline V gene are SGHRS and YFSETQ. The length of the CDR3 is 21 residues. V trimming: 1 base; J trimming: 1 base; junction bases outside the gene matches: 17. CDR3 sequence (DNA): TGCGCCAGCAGCTTGTTGGGACAGGGACCACCCCTGCCGAAGAACACCGGGGAGCTGTTTTTT. It translates to CASSLLGQGPPLPKNTGELFF.

The chain recombines TRBV2 with TRBJ2-1; D uncertain. Germline values: CDR1 SNHLY, CDR2 FYNNEI. CDR3 size: 11 residues. With 4 bases removed from V and 4 bases from J, the gap between germline ends came to 2 bases. The CDR3 DNA sequence: TGTGCCAGCAGTGTATACAATGAGCAGTTCTTC. Its translation is CASSVYNEQFF.

This chain joins TRBV9 and TRBJ2-1; 9 nucleotides match TRBD2. J lost 13 bases, V lost 0 bases, and 8 bases had no gene match. In germline, CDR1 is SGDLS, CDR2 YYNGEE. The CDR3 runs to 14 residues. For the CDR3, the DNA is TGTGCCAGCAGCGTAGGATCGCGGGGGGGTGGTCAGTTCTTC. It translates to CASSVGSRGGGQFF.

This clone was counted only a few times. This sequence joins TRBV5-1 and TRBJ2-2; 12 bases map to TRBD2. CDR1 is SGHRS, CDR2 YFSETQ, per germline. The length of the CDR3 is 16 residues. The J segment lost 5 bases and the V segment lost 4 bases, leaving 6 bases of the junction unmatched. CDR3 in amino acids: CASSMTSGGDTGELFF. The DNA for the CDR3 is TGCGCCAGCAGCATGACTAGCGGGGGTGATACCGGGGAGCTGTTTTTT.

DNA of the CDR3: TGTGCCAGCCGGCCCACAGGGAAAAAGGATGGCTACACCTTC. Residues: CASRPTGKKDGYTF. The J gene is TRBJ1-2, the V gene TRBV25-1, with D possibly TRBD1 on 6 matching bases. The CDR3 consists of 14 residues. Germline loops: CDR1 MGHDK, CDR2 SYGVNS. V was pared by 8 bases and J by 6 bases, with 19 bases between.

The chain has TRBV15 and TRBJ1-2, with 8 bases identical to TRBD1. The V segment lost 2 bases and the J segment 7 bases; nucleotides outside the gene matches: 6. Germline CDR1 LNHNV, CDR2 YYDKDF (reference sequence). CDR3 length equals 14 residues. CDR3 region: CATSRQTGEGGYTF. In DNA form, the CDR3 reads TGTGCCACCAGCAGACAGACAGGGGAGGGTGGCTACACCTTC.

Of note for this clone: The junction departs from germline at one end; a sequencing error may be responsible. This rearrangement joins TRBV7-2 to TRBJ2-5; the match to TRBD2 covers 11 bases. The CDR3 covers 17 residues. CDR1 and CDR2 from the germline V gene are SGHTA and FQGNSA. The CDR3 nucleotides read TGTGCCAGCAGCCTAGCCCGACTAGCGGGGATTCAAGAGACCCAGTACTTC. Translating it yields CASSLARLAGIQETQYF.